This TCR beta chain emerged from a study of blood T cell repertoires in COVID-19. Measured with immunoSEQ multiplex PCR; TCRdb has only the in-frame clones, and not every one. The sample has about 120,000 clones, around 84% seen once. Trimming cost V 4 bases and J 7 bases, with 24 bases left between them. In germline, CDR1 is SGHDT, CDR2 YYEEEE. The CDR3 length is 17 residues. V is TRBV5-6 and J is TRBJ1-5, with D maybe TRBD1 (6 bases). The clonotype originates from a woman under 40 who had recovered from COVID-19. Sequencing was carried out using PBMCs or T cells enriched from blood (not recorded which). CDR3 nucleotide sequence: TGTGCCAGCAGCAGCTTTTTCAGTCCAGGGGCGGACCAGCCCCAGCATTTT. Translating it yields CASSSFFSPGADQPQHF. The variable domain in full, with the rest retrieved from reference TRBV5-6 and TRBJ1-5, is DAGVTQSPTHLIKTRGQQVTLRCSPKSGHDTVSWYQQALGQGPQFIFQYYEEEERQRGNFPDRFSGHQFPNYSSELNVNALLLGDSALYLCASSSFFSPGADQPQHFGDGTRLSIL.